Below are 9 T cell receptor beta chains sequenced from a single sample in a study of shared clonotypes between healthy human individuals. Some clones are missing from TCRdb's copy, which holds only in-frame ones; the method was immunoSEQ multiplex PCR. The table records some 1,100,000 clones, 70% to 80% of them present only once. Sequencing used memory CD4+ T cells from PBMCs. Subset of the sample: CD45RA-negative fraction. The receptors originated from a man aged 18 to 30 in good health. Some clones in this sample may be carry-over from other donors' samples.

CDR3 loop: CASSLVPVEQFF. The CDR3 nucleotides are TGTGCCAGCAGCTTAGTACCAGTAGAGCAGTTCTTC. The V call is TRBV7-9, the J call TRBJ2-1; D is unclear. In germline, CDR1 is SEHNR, CDR2 FQNEAQ (reference sequence). The CDR3 loop spans 12 amino acids. V was shortened by 1 base and J by 10 bases, with 8 bases between the two germline ends.

The chain combines TRBV14 with TRBJ1-4; unclear D gene. The germline V gene has CDR1 SGHDN and CDR2 FVKESK. Trimming removed 9 bases at V and 3 bases at J, with 2 bases between. The CDR3 length is 10 residues. DNA of the CDR3: TGTGCCAGTTCTAATGAAAAACTGTTTTTT. Translation gives CASSNEKLFF.

The chain is built from TRBV5-4 and TRBJ2-3, with TRBD2 matching 8 bases. V trimming: 3 bases; J trimming: 4 bases; junction bases outside the gene matches: 4. The length of the CDR3 is 14 residues. Germline CDR1 and CDR2: SGHNT and YYREEE (reference sequence). The CDR3 region has the DNA TGTGCCAGCAGCTGGCTAGCGGGCGCAGATACGCAGTATTTT. Translated, it gives CASSWLAGADTQYF.

The chain is built from TRBV5-1 and TRBJ2-3, with 11 bases identical to TRBD2. The CDR3 is 19 residues long. The trim removed 0 bases at V and 4 bases at J, leaving 13 bases unmatched. The germline CDR1 and CDR2 sequences are SGHRS and YFSETQ. CDR3: CASSLELAGDKGAADTQYF. The CDR3 nucleotides read TGCGCCAGCAGCTTGGAACTAGCGGGAGATAAAGGGGCGGCAGATACGCAGTATTTT.

A remark on this clone: A single base separates this from a much larger clone, so it may be a read error. At the DNA level, this CDR3 is encoded by other sequences in the same sample as well. The gene calls are TRBV5-1 and TRBJ2-7; tentative D call: TRBD2 (5 bases). The CDR3 is 15 residues long. V lost 0 bases and J lost 7, with 17 bases in between. Germline V gene data show CDR1 as SGHRS and CDR2 as YFSETQ. CDR3 residues: CASSLASGGPYEQYF. The CDR3 DNA is TGCGCCAGCAGCTTGGCGTCAGGAGGTCCGTATGAGCAGTACTTC.

V usage is TRBV6-6 and J usage is TRBJ2-3, with D possibly being TRBD2 (7 bases). Germline CDR1 and CDR2: MNHNY and SVGAGI (reference sequence). The CDR3 has 15 residues. Trimming shortened V by 8 bases and J by 4 bases, and 19 bases separated the two germline ends. Written as DNA, the CDR3 is TGTGCCAGCTTAAAACGGAAGGGGGGGCCAGATACGCAGTATTTT. Its translation: CASLKRKGGPDTQYF.

Concerning this clone itself: The same CDR3 also results from other DNA sequences found in this sample. The chain combines TRBV4-2 with TRBJ2-3; D remains unclear. V was cut by 0 bases and J by 4 bases, with 5 bases left in between. The CDR3 has 13 residues. Germline V lookup: CDR1 LGHNA, CDR2 YNFKEQ. For the CDR3, the DNA is TGTGCCAGCAGCCAAGAGTCGGCAGATACGCAGTATTTT. Protein sequence: CASSQESADTQYF.

The chain recombines TRBV7-8 with TRBJ2-5; 13 positions match TRBD2. Near its end, the DNA agrees better with TRBJ2-7, so the J call may be wrong. Germline V gives CDR1 SGHVS, CDR2 FQNEAQ. The CDR3 is 14 residues long. The CDR3 bases are TGTGCCAGCACCCCGACTAGCGGGAGGTACGAGCAGTACTTC. Its protein is CASTPTSGRYEQYF.

The chain carries TRBV7-9 and TRBJ1-3, with D maybe TRBD1 (6 bases). The V and J ends lost 3 bases and 1 base respectively, with 10 bases between them. The length of the CDR3 is 15 residues. Germline CDR1 is SEHNR and CDR2 is FQNEAQ (reference sequence). The DNA for the CDR3 is TGTGCCAGCAGCTTTAGCAGGGGTTCTGGAAACACCATATATTTT. It codes for CASSFSRGSGNTIYF. The variable domain in full, with the rest retrieved from reference TRBV7-9 and TRBJ1-3, is DTGVSQNPRHKITKRGQNVTFRCDPISEHNRLYWYRQTLGQGPEFLTYFQNEAQLEKSRLLSDRFSAERPKGSFSTLEIQRTEQGDSAMYLCASSFSRGSGNTIYFGEGSWLTVV.